These 30 T cell receptor beta chains originate from one sample sequenced in a study of blood T cells in healthy people across ages. A sample-barcoded 5' primer and a J-beta primer mix were used in a second PCR of roughly 6 to 12 cycles. TCRdb reprocessed the 5' RACE reads via MiXCR and lists one record per CDR3 protein. The profile shows more than 1.4 million distinct CDR3 sequences, around two fifths of them singletons. Sequences were obtained from blood. Receptor source: a woman between 18 and 30 years old in good health.

This clonotype was seen a few times. The chain links TRBV6-5 to TRBJ1-2; 7 bases line up with TRBD1. The CDR3 loop spans 14 amino acids. Germline V lookup: CDR1 MNHEY, CDR2 SVGAGI. Losses at the gene ends were 7 bases for V and 4 bases for J; bases not matched to a gene: 9. The CDR3 region is CASTNPGTAYGYTF. CDR3 DNA sequence: TGTGCCAGCACAAACCCCGGGACAGCCTATGGCTACACCTTC.

The chain links TRBV5-1 to TRBJ1-6; TRBD1 matches at 9 bases. V lost 4 bases to trimming and J lost 6 bases; unmatched junction nucleotides: 5. This CDR3 region has 15 residues. From germline, CDR1 is SGHRS and CDR2 YFSETQ. CDR3 sequence reads: CASSGGQGGNSPLHF. CDR3 bases: TGCGCCAGCAGCGGGGGACAGGGCGGTAATTCACCCCTCCACTTT.

This clonotype was detected a few times. The chain has TRBV12-3 or TRBV12-4 and TRBJ1-2, with 7 bases fitting TRBD1. The CDR3 has 13 amino acids. V lost 6 bases, J lost 6 bases, and 7 bases stayed unmatched. This CDR3 reads CASSSDRADGYTF. The CDR3 coding sequence is TGTGCCAGCAGCTCCGACAGGGCGGATGGCTACACCTTC.

The chain recombines TRBV11-2 with TRBJ1-2; unclear D gene. V was shortened by 4 bases and J by 7 bases, with 7 bases between the two germline ends. This CDR3 has 11 residues. CDR1 is SGHAT and CDR2 is FQNNGV in the germline V gene. This chain's CDR3 is CASSSRSGYTF. In DNA, the CDR3 is TGTGCCAGCAGCTCAAGGAGTGGCTACACCTTC.

The genes are TRBV7-9 and TRBJ1-1; possible D gene TRBD1, 5 bases. The CDR3 has 14 residues. Germline loops: CDR1 SEHNR, CDR2 FQNEAQ (reference sequence). With 5 bases removed from V and 0 bases from J, the gap between germline ends came to 10 bases. The CDR3 bases are TGTGCCAGCAGCCCATCAGGGCTGAACACTGAAGCTTTCTTT. Residues: CASSPSGLNTEAFF.

The rearrangement uses TRBV6-6 and TRBJ2-2; D ambiguous. In germline, CDR1 is MNHNY, CDR2 SVGAGI (reference sequence). CDR3 length: 12 residues. V lost 6 bases and J 6 bases, leaving 8 bases between the germline ends. The CDR3: CASRGRAGELFF. Written as DNA, the CDR3 is TGTGCCAGCAGGGGTCGTGCCGGGGAGCTGTTTTTT.

In this sample, this clonotype turned up a few times. This chain links TRBV5-1 with TRBJ1-2; a possible D gene is TRBD1 (6 bases). Germline CDR1 reads SGHRS; CDR2 reads YFSETQ. The CDR3 loop spans 15 amino acids. Trimming took 0 bases from V and 3 from J, leaving 12 bases between them. CDR3 bases: TGCGCCAGCAGCTTGGAGGGGGTCTTGTACTATGGCTACACCTTC. Amino acids: CASSLEGVLYYGYTF. The full variable domain, with the rest looked up from reference TRBV5-1 and TRBJ1-2, is KAGVTQTPRYLIKTRGQQVTLSCSPISGHRSVSWYQQTPGQGLQFLFEYFSETQRNKGNFPGRFSGRQFSNSRSEMNVSTLELGDSALYLCASSLEGVLYYGYTFGSGTRLTVV.

The chain uses TRBV6-6 and TRBJ2-3, with D perhaps TRBD1 or TRBD2 (5 bases each). Trimming took off 7 bases at V and 4 bases at J, with 12 bases between the two ends. Germline loops: CDR1 MNHNY, CDR2 SVGAGI (reference sequence). CDR3 length: 13 residues. The CDR3 sequence is CASTGDQADTQYF. CDR3 coding DNA: TGTGCCAGCACCGGGGACCAGGCAGATACGCAGTATTTT.

The V and J genes are TRBV20-1 and TRBJ1-2; D call uncertain. Looked up from germline, CDR1 is DFQATT and CDR2 is SNEGSKA (reference sequence). V lost 2 bases, J lost 6 bases, and 10 bases lay in between. The CDR3 extends over 12 amino acids. CDR3 nucleotides: TGCAGTGCTAGAACTCCGGAACATGGCTACACCTTC. This gives the protein CSARTPEHGYTF.

V gene TRBV18 combines with J gene TRBJ2-4; possibly TRBD2 for D (6 bases). The CDR3 is 15 residues long. The V gene lost 0 bases and the J gene lost 6 bases, with 12 bases spanning the gap. The V gene's germline CDR1 is KGHSH and CDR2 LQKENI. CDR3 nucleotides: TGTGCCAGCTCACCACCGATCGGGGGAGGAAACATTCAGTACTTC. Its translation: CASSPPIGGGNIQYF.

This clonotype was seen at least ten times. The chain combines TRBV25-1 with TRBJ1-2, with D uncertain. V lost 8 bases, J lost 1 base, and 2 bases lay in between. CDR3 length: 10 residues. Germline loops: CDR1 MGHDK, CDR2 SYGVNS. CDR3 nucleotide sequence: TGTGCCAGCGGTAACTATGGCTACACCTTC. This encodes CASGNYGYTF.

V usage is TRBV7-9 and J usage is TRBJ2-3, with D perhaps matching TRBD2 (5 bases). This CDR3 is built from 14 residues. V was trimmed by 7 bases and J by 0 bases, leaving 11 bases between them. Germline V lookup: CDR1 SEHNR, CDR2 FQNEAQ (reference sequence). CDR3 bases: TGTGCCAGCACCCGGGAATCTAGCACAGATACGCAGTATTTT. It codes for CASTRESSTDTQYF.

A few counts support this clonotype. CDR3 amino acids: CASTDTRGLPPGPGYTF. The CDR3 DNA is TGTGCCAGCACTGACACCCGGGGACTCCCCCCGGGGCCTGGCTACACCTTC. The V gene is TRBV25-1, the J gene TRBJ1-2; perhaps TRBD1 as D (5 bases). The ends were cut back, 7 bases at V and 7 bases at J, with 28 bases in the middle. CDR1 is MGHDK and CDR2 is SYGVNS in the germline V gene. The CDR3 loop spans 17 amino acids.

Concerning this clonotype itself: No DNA is shown, since the ends of the CDR3 on it are uncertain; the CDR3 is the one TCRdb lists. The CDR3 region is CASSFATGTYGEQYF. The chain couples TRBV12-3 or TRBV12-4 to TRBJ2-5; TRBD1 was called by the table and not checked on the DNA. The CDR3 spans 15 residues, counting both ends.

This clonotype has a single count. A junction boundary mismatches the germline segment, possibly from a read error. The chain is built from TRBV11-2 and TRBJ2-5; D is perhaps TRBD1 (5 bases). The germline CDR1 and CDR2 sequences are SGHAT and FQNNGV. CDR3 length equals 15 residues. The CDR3 bases are TGTGCCAGCAGCGGACACAATCCCGCACAAGAGACACAGTACTTC. Translated: CASSGHNPAQETQYF.

Points on this clonotype: This may arise from a read error, as a much more abundant clone is one base away. The chain carries TRBV20-1 and TRBJ2-1; TRBD2 matches at 11 bases. The trim removed 5 bases at V and 9 bases at J, leaving 9 bases unmatched. This CDR3 region has 14 residues. Germline-derived CDR1 and CDR2 are DFQATT and SNEGSKA (reference sequence). The CDR3 reads CSAPTSGSVTEQFF. The CDR3 DNA reads TGCAGTGCTCCAACTAGCGGGAGCGTCACTGAGCAGTTCTTC.

This clonotype was counted a few times. The genes are TRBV6-4 and TRBJ2-5; no firm D call. The CDR3 extends over 13 amino acids. Germline V gives CDR1 MRHNA, CDR2 SNTAGT. Trimming left V 2 bases short and J 11 bases short, with 15 bases between. The CDR3 DNA reads TGTGCCAGCAGTGACGTAGTGGGTTTGGAGCAGTACTTC. Translating gives CASSDVVGLEQYF.

This clonotype turned up a few times. The chain has TRBV6-5 and TRBJ1-2, with 7 bases identical to TRBD1. Trimming took 4 bases from V and 1 from J; bases not matched to a gene: 6. This CDR3 has 15 amino acids. CDR1 is MNHEY, CDR2 SVGAGI, per germline. CDR3 protein: CASSSPGQINYGYTF. CDR3 bases: TGTGCCAGCAGTTCCCCGGGACAGATTAACTATGGCTACACCTTC.

This chain's CDR3 is CASSQGIHTEAFF. CDR3 in DNA: TGTGCCAGCAGCCAAGGGATCCACACTGAAGCTTTCTTT. The chain is built from TRBV4-2 and TRBJ1-1; D ambiguous. The CDR3 extends over 13 amino acids. V lost 1 base and J 3 bases, leaving 6 bases between the germline ends. Looked up from germline, CDR1 is LGHNA and CDR2 is YNFKEQ.

The chain combines TRBV30 with TRBJ1-2; 9 bases are a match to TRBD1. After removal of 2 bases from V and 2 bases from J, the junction contained 9 bases not matched to a gene. This CDR3 has 16 residues. CDR1 is GTSNPN and CDR2 is SVGIG in the germline V gene (reference sequence). CDR3 sequence (DNA): TGTGCCTGGAGTAGACAGGGGGGAGTTAAGAACTATGGCTACACCTTC. It encodes CAWSRQGGVKNYGYTF.

The chain couples TRBV20-1 to TRBJ2-5, with a weak D call TRBD2 (6 bases). The V end was cut by 6 bases, the J end by 1 base, with 15 bases between. The CDR3 covers 14 residues. Looked up from germline, CDR1 is DFQATT and CDR2 is SNEGSKA (reference sequence). The CDR3 bases are TGCAGTGCGAGCCCGGCGGGAATCCAAGAGACCCAGTACTTC. Its translation: CSASPAGIQETQYF.

This chain joins TRBV12-3 or TRBV12-4 and TRBJ2-1, with TRBD2 matching 12 bases. The CDR3 runs 16 residues. Germline trimming cut 5 bases from V and 8 bases from J; bases unmatched to any gene: 10. DNA for the CDR3: TGTGCCAGCAGTCCTCTAGCGGGAGGGCCGTTCCATGAGCAGTTCTTC. Amino acid sequence: CASSPLAGGPFHEQFF.

The chain carries TRBV12-3 or TRBV12-4 and TRBJ2-1; 11 positions agree with TRBD2. The CDR3 spans 22 residues. The V and J ends lost 6 bases and 5 bases, in that order; junction bases with no gene match: 27. The CDR3 coding sequence is TGTGCCAGCAGCCGAAGTCTCCCTCCGGCCCCCCGACTAGCGGGGCCTCACAATGAGCAGTTCTTC. Its translation: CASSRSLPPAPRLAGPHNEQFF.

J is TRBJ1-1 and V is TRBV20-1; unclear D gene. The CDR3 runs to 13 residues. Germline loops: CDR1 DFQATT, CDR2 SNEGSKA (reference sequence). Trimming shortened V by 1 base and J by 6 bases, and 12 bases separated the two germline ends. CDR3 sequence: CSARGTGSAEAFF. In DNA form, the CDR3 reads TGCAGTGCTAGAGGGACGGGTTCGGCTGAAGCTTTCTTT.

This clonotype occurred once. The chain uses TRBV15 and TRBJ1-2; tentative D call: TRBD1 (6 bases). The V gene lost 5 bases and the J gene lost 1 base, with 26 bases spanning the gap. The germline V gene encodes CDR1 LNHNV and CDR2 YYDKDF (reference sequence). This CDR3 has 19 residues. The CDR3 coding sequence is TGTGCCACCAGCGGGGAACTCCGGGACATCGATAGGGATAACTATGGCTACACCTTC. Protein: CATSGELRDIDRDNYGYTF.

The rearrangement uses TRBV10-3 and TRBJ2-7, with D perhaps being TRBD1 or TRBD2 (5 bases each). V was trimmed by 0 bases and J by 1 base, leaving 10 bases between them. Germline V CDR1 and CDR2: ENHRY, SYGVKD. The CDR3 is 15 amino acids. The CDR3 loop reads CAISESGPRSYEQYF. CDR3 nucleotide sequence: TGTGCCATCAGTGAGTCGGGACCGAGATCCTACGAGCAGTACTTC.

CDR3 DNA: TGTGCCAGCAGTGAGGCGGGACAGGCCCACGAGCAGTACTTC. This encodes CASSEAGQAHEQYF. This chain uses TRBV6-1 with TRBJ2-7; 8 bases fit TRBD1. The germline V gene has CDR1 MNHNS and CDR2 SASEGT. This CDR3 comprises 14 residues. Trimming at V came to 3 bases and at J to 5 bases, leaving 6 bases not matched to a gene.

The rearrangement uses TRBV6-1 and TRBJ1-1; D unresolved. V dropped 2 bases and J dropped 2 bases, with 9 bases sitting between them. Germline V lookup: CDR1 MNHNS, CDR2 SASEGT. The length of the CDR3 is 14 residues. The CDR3 loop reads CASSELHGNTEAFF. In DNA form, the CDR3 reads TGTGCCAGCAGTGAACTCCACGGAAACACTGAAGCTTTCTTT.

This clonotype was counted a few times. This chain connects TRBV2 to TRBJ2-7; no firm D call. The germline V gene encodes CDR1 SNHLY and CDR2 FYNNEI. The CDR3 spans 14 residues. V lost 5 bases to trimming and J lost 3 bases, with 14 bases between them. The CDR3 sequence: CASSRVRIVYEQYF. The CDR3 DNA reads TGTGCCAGCAGTCGGGTCCGGATTGTCTACGAGCAGTACTTC.

The V gene is TRBV29-1, the J gene TRBJ2-7; no firm D call. With 4 bases removed from V and 5 bases from J, the gap between germline ends came to 9 bases. Germline CDR1 is SQVTM and CDR2 is ANQGSEA. This CDR3 has 11 residues. The CDR3 loop reads CSVVNIHEQYF. CDR3 DNA sequence: TGCAGCGTTGTTAACATCCACGAGCAGTACTTC.